This paragraph reports one TCR beta chain. Original processing methods: The authors estimated nucleated cell counts from reference gene primer amplification. Sequencing was performed with immunoSEQ multiplex PCR; in TCRdb, only in-frame clones are kept and a portion is missing. That table supplies the V and J calls and clone size; D and trimming were determined from the DNA. The sample has some 170,000 clones, approximately 86% seen once. Trimming removed 4 bases at V and 12 bases at J, with 8 bases between. CDR1 SGHDT and CDR2 YYEEEE come from the germline V gene. This CDR3 has 11 amino acids. This specimen belongs to a study of blood T cell repertoires in COVID-19. Study information: The study drew acute and convalescent COVID-19 samples from the United States, Italy and Spain.

The chain uses TRBV5-6 and TRBJ1-6; D is possibly TRBD1 (6 bases). The sequence was obtained from a woman aged 55 to 70 who had recovered from COVID-19. The source material was peripheral blood. CDR3 DNA: TGTGCCAGCAGCCTCAGGGGACCCCTCCACTTT. Translation gives CASSLRGPLHF.